In its sample, the clone carrying this T cell receptor beta chain was seen once. Its target is unknown. This CDR3 spans 12 amino acids. Germline assignment: CDR1 MNHEY and CDR2 SMNVEV (reference sequence). Trimming cost V 2 bases and J 8 bases, with 6 bases left between them. The method was immunoSEQ multiplex PCR; TCRdb's version includes in-frame clones alone and lacks a portion of them. The repertoire holds approximately 110,000 clones, with about three quarters as singletons. These data belong to a study of PD-1 blockade in mismatch repair-deficient tumors. On the study more broadly: All were previously treated, progressing patients with some twelve mismatch repair-deficient cancer types. Study findings and constraints: Tumor-resident clones, often undetectable pretreatment in blood, expanded then contracted after pembrolizumab.

Every patient had mismatch repair deficiency by PCR or immunohistochemistry. Sequenced material: peripheral blood, taken 60 weeks after starting pembrolizumab. The clonotype comes from an adult with mismatch repair-deficient cancer. V is TRBV27 and J is TRBJ1-4; no definite D call. CDR3 bases: TGTGCCAGCAGTTTAATAGGGGAAAAACTGTTTTTT. Protein product: CASSLIGEKLFF.